The rows below give T cell receptor beta chains drawn from one sample of a study of T cell responses to AZD1222 COVID-19 vaccine. Only in-frame clones appear in the TCRdb table, and some are missing; sequencing was by immunoSEQ multiplex PCR. The repertoire holds roughly 150,000 clones, with roughly nine tenths as singletons. The sequences come from peripheral blood, collected 28 days after the second AZD1222 dose. The receptors originated from an adult who received the AZD1222 COVID-19 vaccine. Each CDR3 is given with its conserved first and last residue. The D gene is left open where the match is weak. Clone size is given for some rows only: seen once, a few or many times, or a class if the clone is expanded.

>NA|TRBD1|TRBV19|TRBJ1-1
TGTGCCAGTAGTATAAAACGGGACAGGGGATTCTCGAACACTGAAGCTTTCTTT
CASSIKRDRGFSNTEAFF
>NA|NA|TRBV7-9|TRBJ2-3
TGTGCCAGCAGCTTGGGACATGGGGGGCGAGGCACAGATACGCAGTATTTT
CASSLGHGGRGTDTQYF
>NA|NA|TRBV30|TRBJ1-2
TGTGCCTGGAACCTATTGACCGGGGGGAGGACGGGGTACACCTTC
CAWNLLTGGRTGYTF
>NA|NA|TRBV19|TRBJ1-2
TGTGCCAGTAGTATAGGTAGAGGTTACTTGCCGGGCTACACCTTC
CASSIGRGYLPGYTF
>NA|TRBD2|TRBV7-2|TRBJ2-5
TGTGCCAGCAGTTGGACTAGCGAAGAGACCCAGTACTTC
CASSWTSEETQYF
>NA|TRBD2|TRBV5-1|TRBJ2-7
TGCGCCAGCAGCTGGACTAGCGGATTATCCTACGAGCAGTACTTC
CASSWTSGLSYEQYF
>NA|NA|TRBV7-2|TRBJ1-6
TGTGCCAGCAGCTTAGTTGTCAGGGATAATTCACCCCTCCACTTT
CASSLVVRDNSPLHF
>NA|NA|TRBV3-1/TRBV3-2|TRBJ1-2
TGTGCCAGCAGCCAAGTACTCAGGGGCATCTATGGCTACACCTTC
CASSQVLRGIYGYTF
>NA|NA|TRBV25-1|TRBJ1-4
TGTGCCAGCACAAAAACTAATGAAAAACTGTTTTTT
CASTKTNEKLFF
>NA|NA|TRBV7-9|TRBJ1-1
TGTGCCAGCAGCCCCAATCCAGGGTTGGGGAACACTGAAGCTTTCTTT
CASSPNPGLGNTEAFF
>NA|TRBD2|TRBV27|TRBJ2-2
TGTGCCAGCAGTTTCGGCGGGGGAAGGACCGGGGAGCTGTTTTTT
CASSFGGGRTGELFF
>NA|TRBD1|TRBV7-9|TRBJ2-5
TGTGCCAGCACCTTGGCGACAGGGGCACAAGAGACCCAGTACTTC
CASTLATGAQETQYF
>once|NA|TRBV30|TRBJ1-6
TGTGCCTGGAAGGGGGGCGGAGATTCACCCCTCCACTTT
CAWKGGGDSPLHF
>NA|NA|TRBV30|TRBJ1-5
TGTGCCTGGAGTGTACATCGTAGGGGTTGGTATCAGCCCCAGCATTTT
CAWSVHRRGWYQPQHF
>NA|TRBD1|TRBV10-3|TRBJ1-1
TGTGCCATCAGTGATTGGGGACAGGGGTCGAGCACTGAAGCTTTCTTT
CAISDWGQGSSTEAFF
>NA|TRBD1|TRBV12-5|TRBJ2-2
TGTGCTAGCACGACAGGGTCCGGGGAGCTGTTTTTT
CASTTGSGELFF
>NA|NA|TRBV5-1|TRBJ2-3
TGCGCCAGCAGCTTGGCAGTCGGGACCATTACAGATACGCAGTATTTT
CASSLAVGTITDTQYF
>once|TRBD1|TRBV19|TRBJ1-4
TGTGCCAGTAGTACCCAGACAGGGGGCAGTGAAAAACTGTTTTTT
CASSTQTGGSEKLFF
>once|NA|TRBV20-1|TRBJ1-5
TGCAGTGCTGGTGTCGGGACGGATAGCAATCAGCCCCAGCATTTT
CSAGVGTDSNQPQHF
>NA|TRBD2|TRBV9|TRBJ2-2
TGTGCCAGCAGCGTAGTAGCGGGGGCGAACACCGGGGAGCTGTTTTTT
CASSVVAGANTGELFF
>NA|TRBD1|TRBV5-1|TRBJ1-1
TGCGCCAGCAGTTCCCGGGACAGGGATGTGAACACTGAAGCTTTCTTT
CASSSRDRDVNTEAFF
>once|NA|TRBV6-5|TRBJ2-5
TGTGCCAGCAGTTACCTCCCAGGAGACCAGTACTTC
CASSYLPGDQYF
>once|TRBD2|TRBV7-9|TRBJ2-2
TGTGCCAGCAGCTTAGCTGGGACTAGCACTGGTAGGACCGGGGAGCTGTTTTTT
CASSLAGTSTGRTGELFF
>NA|NA|TRBV6-5|TRBJ2-3
TGTGCCAGCAGTCCTGGGGCAGAGGCAGGTACGCAGTATTTT
CASSPGAEAGTQYF
>NA|TRBD1|TRBV2|TRBJ1-3
TGTGCCAGTCGGGACAGCGGTGGAAACACCATATATTTT
CASRDSGGNTIYF
>NA|NA|TRBV19|TRBJ1-1
TGTGCCAGTAGTATTCGGGGGCCTGGGAAGCCTGAAGCTTTCTTT
CASSIRGPGKPEAFF
>NA|TRBD1|TRBV19|TRBJ1-4
TGTGCCAGTAGTAACCCGGGACAGAATGAAAAACTGTTTTTT
CASSNPGQNEKLFF
>once|NA|TRBV5-6|TRBJ1-2
TGTGCCAGCAGCTTGGACCTAAGGGGGGGAAACTATGGCTACACCTTC
CASSLDLRGGNYGYTF
>NA|NA|TRBV3-1/TRBV3-2|TRBJ1-5
TGTGCCAGCAGCCAAGATCGGCCGGGACGGAGCAATCAGCCCCAGCATTTT
CASSQDRPGRSNQPQHF
>NA|NA|TRBV5-8|TRBJ2-1
TGTGCCAGCAGCTTGGGAGCCCTCCTGGGCGATGAGCAGTTCTTC
CASSLGALLGDEQFF
>NA|NA|TRBV29-1|TRBJ2-7
TGCAGCGTTGGGGCGGCCGGGTTTTCCGAGCAGTACTTC
CSVGAAGFSEQYF
>once|NA|TRBV27|TRBJ1-2
TGTGCCAGCAGTACAGGGTCTGGCTACACCTTC
CASSTGSGYTF
>NA|NA|TRBV7-9|TRBJ1-2
TGTGCCAGCAGCTTAGTGACCCGGAACTATGGCTACACCTTC
CASSLVTRNYGYTF
>NA|TRBD2|TRBV19|TRBJ2-1
TGTGCCAGTAGCGCGGGGGATCCGGTCAATGAGCAGTTCTTC
CASSAGDPVNEQFF
>NA|NA|TRBV15|TRBJ1-5
TGTGCCACCAGCAGGCAAGCGGGGGGGGACAATCAGCCCCAGCATTTT
CATSRQAGGDNQPQHF
>NA|TRBD2|TRBV9|TRBJ2-1
TGTGCCAGCAGCGTAGCCGGGACTAGCGATTACAATGAGCAGTTCTTC
CASSVAGTSDYNEQFF
>NA|TRBD1|TRBV11-3|TRBJ1-1
TGTGCCAGCAGCTTAGGCATAGACAGGGGGTATACTGAAGCTTTCTTT
CASSLGIDRGYTEAFF
>NA|TRBD2|TRBV7-7|TRBJ2-7
TGTGCTAGCAGCCGGGGCCTAGCGGGACTAAACGAGCAGTACTTC
CASSRGLAGLNEQYF
>NA|NA|TRBV12-3/TRBV12-4|TRBJ2-1
TGTGCCAGCAGCTTTAGTTCGACAGTGGAGCAGTTCTTC
CASSFSSTVEQFF
>once|TRBD2|TRBV6-6|TRBJ2-3
TGTGCCAGCAGCCTACTCCCGGGGGGTAGCACAGATACGCAGTATTTT
CASSLLPGGSTDTQYF
>once|TRBD2|TRBV6-1|TRBJ2-7
TGTGCCAGCAGTGAGGGACTAGCGGGGGGTAAGCAGTACTTC
CASSEGLAGGKQYF
>medium-sized|NA|TRBV12-3/TRBV12-4|TRBJ2-1
TGTGCCAGCAGTACCCGGGGGTACAATGAGCAGTTCTTC
CASSTRGYNEQFF
>NA|NA|TRBV30|TRBJ2-3
TGTGCCTGGAGTGTACGGAGTAGTACGCAGTATTTT
CAWSVRSSTQYF
>NA|NA|TRBV18|TRBJ1-6
TGTGCCAGCTCACCCCCCGGGAGCTCCTATAATTCACCCCTCCACTTT
CASSPPGSSYNSPLHF
>NA|NA|TRBV19|TRBJ1-5
TGTGCCAGTAGTCACAGGGAGGGGCCCCAGCATTTT
CASSHREGPQHF
>once|TRBD1|TRBV5-3|TRBJ2-2
TGTGCCAGAAGCTTGTTTCAGGGGGTATCGGGCACCGGGGAGCTGTTTTTT
CARSLFQGVSGTGELFF
>NA|NA|TRBV7-3|TRBJ2-2
TGTGCCAGCAGCTCCCTAAACACCGGGGAGCTGTTTTTT
CASSSLNTGELFF
>NA|NA|TRBV6-6|TRBJ2-7
TGTGCCAGCAGTCCCTTGCGGGGGCGGACCTACGAGCAGTACTTC
CASSPLRGRTYEQYF
>NA|TRBD1|TRBV7-2|TRBJ2-5
TGTGCCAGCAGCTCCGACAGGGGAGAGACCCAGTACTTC
CASSSDRGETQYF
>NA|NA|TRBV7-6|TRBJ1-5
TGTGCCAGCAGCGGGGAAACCCAGCCCCAGCATTTT
CASSGETQPQHF
>NA|NA|TRBV7-6|TRBJ2-7
TGTGCCAGCAGCTTAGGGCCCCCCCCGGGCGAAGGGGGGACATTAGGATACGAGCAGTACTTC
CASSLGPPPGEGGTLGYEQYF
>NA|TRBD1|TRBV7-8|TRBJ1-1
TGTGCCAGCAGCGAATCCACAGGGGACACTGAAGCTTTCTTT
CASSESTGDTEAFF
>NA|NA|TRBV7-2|TRBJ1-5
TGTGCCAGCAGCTTAGAAAGGGACCAGCCCCAGCATTTT
CASSLERDQPQHF
>NA|TRBD1|TRBV11-3|TRBJ1-6
TGTGCCAGCAACTTACCCGGGACAGAGCATCTTTATAATTCACCCCTCCACTTT
CASNLPGTEHLYNSPLHF